Detailed here is one T cell receptor (beta chain). Its antigen is unknown. The CDR3 length is 14 residues. Looked up from germline, CDR1 is MNHNS and CDR2 is SASEGT. Trimming took 7 bases from V and 7 from J, leaving 19 bases between them. The assay was run at deep level. Every subset's genomic DNA went evenly onto several immunoSEQ plates. Libraries were prepared by immunoSEQ multiplex PCR; TCRdb keeps only in-frame clonotypes and omits some of them. The data hold over 1.4 million clones, with around 97% observed a single time. This sample is drawn from a study of shared clonotypes between healthy human individuals. At the level of the study: A donor's plate count was three for CD4 naive and three for CD4 memory; CD8 naive had two and CD8 memory one.

General study points: Naive CD4 clonotypes were shared across a handful of donors at roughly 5%.

This clonotype was sampled from a young man in good health. The chain uses TRBV6-1 and TRBJ2-5; TRBD2 is a possible D gene (7 bases). Sequencing used naive CD4+ T cells sorted from blood. Indicated subset: CD45RA+ positively selected. The CDR3 DNA sequence: TGTGCCAGCACCTTAAGGGGGGGGCCCGGGACCCAGTACTTC. Translating it yields CASTLRGGPGTQYF.